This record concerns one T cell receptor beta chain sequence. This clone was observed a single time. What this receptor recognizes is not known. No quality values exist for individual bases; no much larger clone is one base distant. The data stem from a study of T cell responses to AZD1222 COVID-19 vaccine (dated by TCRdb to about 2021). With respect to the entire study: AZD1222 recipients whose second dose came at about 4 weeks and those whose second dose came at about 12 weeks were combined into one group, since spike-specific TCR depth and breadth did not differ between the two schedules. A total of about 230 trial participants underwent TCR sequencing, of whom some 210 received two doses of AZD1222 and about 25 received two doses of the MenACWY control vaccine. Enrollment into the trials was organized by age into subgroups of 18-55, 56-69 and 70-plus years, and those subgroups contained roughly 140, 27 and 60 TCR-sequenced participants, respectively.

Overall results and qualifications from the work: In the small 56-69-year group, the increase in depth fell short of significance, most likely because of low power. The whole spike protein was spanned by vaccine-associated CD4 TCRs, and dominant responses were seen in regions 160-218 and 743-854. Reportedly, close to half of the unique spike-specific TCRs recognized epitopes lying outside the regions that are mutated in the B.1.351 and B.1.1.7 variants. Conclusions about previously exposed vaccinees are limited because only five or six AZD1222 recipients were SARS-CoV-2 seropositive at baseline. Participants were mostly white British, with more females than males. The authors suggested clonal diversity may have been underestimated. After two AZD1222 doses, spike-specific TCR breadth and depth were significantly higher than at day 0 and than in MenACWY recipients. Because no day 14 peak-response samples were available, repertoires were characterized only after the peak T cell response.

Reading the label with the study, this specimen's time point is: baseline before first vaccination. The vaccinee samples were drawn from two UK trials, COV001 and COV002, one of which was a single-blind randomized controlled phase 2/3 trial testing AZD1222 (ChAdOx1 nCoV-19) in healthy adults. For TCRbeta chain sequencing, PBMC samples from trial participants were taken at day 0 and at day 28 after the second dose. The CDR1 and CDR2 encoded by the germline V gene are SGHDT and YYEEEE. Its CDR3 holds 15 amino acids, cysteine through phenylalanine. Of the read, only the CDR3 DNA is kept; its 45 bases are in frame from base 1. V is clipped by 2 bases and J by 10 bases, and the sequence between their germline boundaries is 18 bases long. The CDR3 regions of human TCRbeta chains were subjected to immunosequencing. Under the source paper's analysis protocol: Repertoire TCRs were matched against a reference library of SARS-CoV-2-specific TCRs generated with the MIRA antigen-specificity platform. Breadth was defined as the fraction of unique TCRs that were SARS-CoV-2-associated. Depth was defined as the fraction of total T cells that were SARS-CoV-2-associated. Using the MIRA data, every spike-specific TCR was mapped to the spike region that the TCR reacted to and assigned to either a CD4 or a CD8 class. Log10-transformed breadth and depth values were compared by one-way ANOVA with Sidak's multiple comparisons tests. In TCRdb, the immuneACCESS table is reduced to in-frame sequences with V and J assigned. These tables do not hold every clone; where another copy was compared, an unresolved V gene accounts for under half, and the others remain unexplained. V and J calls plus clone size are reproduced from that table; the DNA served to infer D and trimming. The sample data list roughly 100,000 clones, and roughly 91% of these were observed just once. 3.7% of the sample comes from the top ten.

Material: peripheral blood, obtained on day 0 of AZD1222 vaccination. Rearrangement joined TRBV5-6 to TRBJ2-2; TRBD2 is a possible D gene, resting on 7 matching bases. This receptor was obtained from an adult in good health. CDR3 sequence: CASSFPRTGGPELFF. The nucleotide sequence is TGTGCCAGCAGCTTTCCCCGCACGGGGGGCCCGGAGCTGTTTTTT.